The rows below give T cell receptor beta chains drawn from one sample of a study of blood T cell repertoires in COVID-19. Assay: immunoSEQ multiplex PCR; the TCRdb copy retains only in-frame clones and omits some. Here the sample spans about 220,000 clones, around four fifths being singletons. Material: peripheral blood. These receptors came from a woman aged 55-70 years who had recovered from COVID-19. CDR3s include the opening cysteine and the closing phenylalanine or tryptophan. Fields, in order: clone size, J gene, D gene, V gene, CDR3 DNA, CDR3 protein. D genes are given only for firm matches. Clone size, where shown, is once, few, many, or a class for clones that have expanded.

>-|TRBJ2-5|-|TRBV5-1
TGCGCCAGCAGCTTGGCGGAGACCCAGTACTTC
CASSLAETQYF
>-|TRBJ1-4|-|TRBV30
TGTGCCTGGAGTCCGGAGGGGGGGAAACTGTTTTTT
CAWSPEGGKLFF
>-|TRBJ1-1|-|TRBV15
TGTGCCACCAGCTCCGGAAGGTTGGCAGGTCTGTCTGAAGCTTTCTTT
CATSSGRLAGLSEAFF
>-|TRBJ1-1|-|TRBV7-9
TGTGCCAGCAGCTTAGATGGGGGCCGCACTGAAGCTTTCTTT
CASSLDGGRTEAFF
>-|TRBJ2-1|TRBD2|TRBV2
TGTGCCAGCAGCGCGCCTGGGACTAGCGGGGGCTACAATGAGCAGTTCTTC
CASSAPGTSGGYNEQFF
>-|TRBJ2-1|-|TRBV7-3
TGTGCCAGCAGCTTAACTTACGGGGGGCCCTACAATGAGCAGTTCTTC
CASSLTYGGPYNEQFF
>-|TRBJ1-2|-|TRBV12-3/TRBV12-4
TGTGCCAGCACCTCGCGAGGGTCTGGCTACACCTTC
CASTSRGSGYTF
>-|TRBJ2-3|TRBD2|TRBV6-5
TGTGCCAGCAGCCGTAGCGGGGGGACAGATACGCAGTATTTT
CASSRSGGTDTQYF
>few|TRBJ1-2|-|TRBV2
TGTGCCAGCAGTGAAAGTGGGGGCGATGGCTACACCTTC
CASSESGGDGYTF
>few|TRBJ2-6|-|TRBV12-3/TRBV12-4
TGTGCCAGCAGCTCCTCTGGGGCCAACGTCCTGACTTTC
CASSSSGANVLTF
>-|TRBJ1-3|-|TRBV18
TGTGCCAGCTCACCAACCAGGGGTACCTCTGGAAACACCATATATTTT
CASSPTRGTSGNTIYF